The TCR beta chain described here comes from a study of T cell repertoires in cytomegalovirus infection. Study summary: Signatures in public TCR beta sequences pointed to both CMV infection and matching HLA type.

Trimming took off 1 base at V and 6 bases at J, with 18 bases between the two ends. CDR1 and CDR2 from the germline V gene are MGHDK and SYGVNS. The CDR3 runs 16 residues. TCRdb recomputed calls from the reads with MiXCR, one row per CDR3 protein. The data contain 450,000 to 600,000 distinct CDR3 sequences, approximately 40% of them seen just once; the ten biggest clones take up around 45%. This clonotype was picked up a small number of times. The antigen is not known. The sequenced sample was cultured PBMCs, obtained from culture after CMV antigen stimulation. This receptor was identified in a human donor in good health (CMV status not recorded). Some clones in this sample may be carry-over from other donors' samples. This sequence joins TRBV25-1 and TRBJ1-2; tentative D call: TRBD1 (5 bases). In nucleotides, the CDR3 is TGTGCCAGCAGTGAATTAGGAGCTGGGACCGAAGATGGCTACACCTTC. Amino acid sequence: CASSELGAGTEDGYTF.